This is a list of T cell receptor beta chains from one sample in a study of naive and memory T cell subsets. TCRdb independently ran MiXCR on the UMI-ligation and nested PCR reads; one entry per CDR3 protein. This sample has about 90,000 distinct CDR3 sequences, with over 9% found just once. The sequenced material came from naive CD4+ T cells from blood. These TCRs come from a human donor in good health. The CDR3 runs from the conserved cysteine through the conserved F or W. Fields, in order: V gene, J gene, CDR3 protein.

V gene: TRBV7-2; J gene: TRBJ1-2; CDR3 protein: CASSPYTGQQYGYTF
V gene: TRBV29-1; J gene: TRBJ2-7; CDR3 protein: CSVEYGQFGQGGSKQYF
V gene: TRBV10-3; J gene: TRBJ2-7; CDR3 protein: CAISESVAGVYEQYF
V gene: TRBV29-1; J gene: TRBJ2-5; CDR3 protein: CSVDRSRSSGGPTQYF
V gene: TRBV2; J gene: TRBJ2-7; CDR3 protein: CASSEREVYEQYF
V gene: TRBV24-1; J gene: TRBJ2-1; CDR3 protein: CATGLAGGAEQFF
V gene: TRBV15; J gene: TRBJ2-5; CDR3 protein: CATSRGLVETQYF
V gene: TRBV5-1; J gene: TRBJ2-6; CDR3 protein: CASSLELGAGANVLTF
V gene: TRBV19; J gene: TRBJ2-1; CDR3 protein: CATTPGTGWIAGFDNEQFF
V gene: TRBV5-1; J gene: TRBJ2-3; CDR3 protein: CASRQSGQNTQYF
V gene: TRBV21-1; J gene: TRBJ2-3; CDR3 protein: CASTTPSLRDRGSDTQYF
V gene: TRBV7-8; J gene: TRBJ1-4; CDR3 protein: CASSPSQLAANEKLLF
V gene: TRBV25-1; J gene: TRBJ2-7; CDR3 protein: CASSEGWGPYEQYF
V gene: TRBV4-2; J gene: TRBJ2-3; CDR3 protein: CASSQGWAGGLAADTQYF
V gene: TRBV6-2/TRBV6-3; J gene: TRBJ2-3; CDR3 protein: CASRDFYTDTQYF
V gene: TRBV6-2/TRBV6-3; J gene: TRBJ2-3; CDR3 protein: CASSYSRTSESTDTQYF
V gene: TRBV6-5; J gene: TRBJ1-5; CDR3 protein: CASSKQGVNQPQHF
V gene: TRBV27; J gene: TRBJ1-1; CDR3 protein: CASLPPGAKTEAFF
V gene: TRBV12-3/TRBV12-4; J gene: TRBJ1-4; CDR3 protein: CASSFSTDEKLFF
V gene: TRBV6-6; J gene: TRBJ1-1; CDR3 protein: CASLGTVNTEAFF
V gene: TRBV28; J gene: TRBJ2-5; CDR3 protein: CASSFPWTGGTETQYF
V gene: TRBV29-1; J gene: TRBJ2-7; CDR3 protein: CSGGGSYEQYF